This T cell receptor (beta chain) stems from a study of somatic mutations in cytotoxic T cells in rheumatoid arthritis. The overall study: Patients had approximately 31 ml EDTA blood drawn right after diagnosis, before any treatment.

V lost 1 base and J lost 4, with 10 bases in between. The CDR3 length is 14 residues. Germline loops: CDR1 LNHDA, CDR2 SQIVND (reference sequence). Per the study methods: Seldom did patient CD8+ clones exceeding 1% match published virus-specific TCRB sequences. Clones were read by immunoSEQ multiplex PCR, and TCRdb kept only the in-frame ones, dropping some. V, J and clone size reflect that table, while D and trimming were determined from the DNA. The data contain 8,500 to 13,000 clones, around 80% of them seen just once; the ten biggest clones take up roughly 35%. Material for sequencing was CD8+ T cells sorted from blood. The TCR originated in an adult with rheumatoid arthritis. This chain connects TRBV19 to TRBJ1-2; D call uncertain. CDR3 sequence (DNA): TGTGCCAGTAGTATAGTTGGCGGAAGCTATGGCTACACCTTC. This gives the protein CASSIVGGSYGYTF.